This T cell receptor (beta chain) was captured by sequencing in a study of cytomegalovirus exposure and HLA in healthy donors (dated 2017 in TCRdb). With regard to the full study: According to a later analysis, the roughly 120 validation repertoires were produced on the same platform as the 666 repertoires of the first cohort. The study aimed to test whether cataloging public T cell receptors could reveal signatures of past pathogen exposure. High-throughput TCR immunosequencing, statistical association of individual TCRs with disease status, and machine learning were combined to predict cytomegalovirus infection status. Along with the roughly 670-subject first cohort, a separate validation cohort of approximately 110 different subjects was used. Findings and caveats that apply to the study as a whole: The study listed approximately 150 TCR beta chains as associated with cytomegalovirus. Across donors, most TCR sequences were observed very rarely, whereas some public TCRs were present in many individuals. All 120 or so repertoires were used to score co-occurrence in the validation cohort in a later analysis, because that analysis had no HLA typing for the cohort. Cytomegalovirus status was reported to be diagnosed by the classifier with high specificity and sensitivity in both the original and validation cohorts. Of the cluster scores, around 95% were above 0 in a later analysis, which found that TCRs clustered in the first cohort also tended to co-occur in the roughly 130 validation repertoires. Three of the identified cytomegalovirus-associated TCR beta chains were confirmed in vitro to be specific for cytomegalovirus antigens. According to the authors, the approach could potentially be generalized to other disease states and immunological phenotypes.

Spanning cysteine to phenylalanine, the CDR3 consists of 18 amino acids. Only the CDR3 part of the read is kept: 54 bases, read in frame from the first base. The germline V gene supplies CDR1 MNHNS and CDR2 SASEGT. V is cut by 1 base and J by 5 bases, and the space between the germline ends is 23 bases. Libraries were constructed by the immunoSEQ multiplex PCR assay. The study's own analysis went as follows. To diagnose cytomegalovirus status from the catalog of TCR beta chain sequences, a statistical classification framework was built. TCRdb mirrors the immuneACCESS table, restricted to in-frame sequences. Some clones are absent from its copies; in checked studies, under half trace to an unresolved V gene, and the reason for the others is unknown. The V and J calls and clone size were taken over from that table, and D and trimming were inferred from the DNA. For this sample there are approximately 170,000 clones; less than 90% appear just once. The ten largest make up about 9.4% of the sample.

As regards this clone: Its antigen is unknown. There are no base qualities to consult, and no much larger clone falls within one base.

Separate from the approximately 700-subject first cohort, the validation cohort of some 130 subjects was the group to which the donors belonged. The rearranged segments are TRBV6-1 and TRBJ2-5; a tentative D match to TRBD1 spans 5 bases. This clonotype was obtained from a man aged 25-45 years in good health and CMV-seropositive. The specimen sequenced was PBMCs. The base sequence is TGTGCCAGCAGTGAAGAGGATAGCTGGGGCTGGGATAGGGAGACCCAGTACTTC. Its protein reads: CASSEEDSWGWDRETQYF.